The 9 T cell receptor beta chains presented below share a single source sample, sequenced in a study of blood T cell repertoires in COVID-19 (dated by TCRdb to between 2020 and 2021). The method was the immunoSEQ multiplex PCR assay. In its TCRdb copy, this immuneACCESS table keeps in-frame sequences only and misses some clones. Where compared with another copy, unresolved V genes explain less than half of these, and the others have no known cause. Counted in this sample were about 410,000 clones; more than 80% of them appeared once. Jointly, the top ten make up over 1.3% of the sample. The sample consisted of peripheral blood. The source of these receptors is a young woman with active or convalescent COVID-19.

CDR3 sequence: CATGQGEDTQYF. In DNA form, the CDR3 reads TGTGCCACCGGACAGGGTGAAGATACGCAGTATTTT. This sequence joins TRBV5-6 and TRBJ2-3; TRBD1 matches 8 bases. Germline loops: CDR1 SGHDT, CDR2 YYEEEE. There are 12 residues in the CDR3. The ends lost 9 bases at V and 5 bases at J; junction bases unmatched: 5.

This chain joins TRBV6-5 and TRBJ2-7; 7 nucleotides match TRBD2. The CDR3 runs to 16 residues. Unmatched junction bases numbered 5, after V lost 0 bases and J lost 0 bases. Germline values: CDR1 MNHEY, CDR2 SVGAGI. CDR3 nucleotide sequence: TGTGCCAGCAGTTACTCGGTTGCGGGAGACTCCTACGAGCAGTACTTC. It encodes CASSYSVAGDSYEQYF.

V gene TRBV6-1 combines with J gene TRBJ1-2, with D perhaps TRBD1 (6 bases). V lost 4 bases and J 2 bases, leaving 14 bases between the germline ends. This CDR3 region has 15 residues. Germline CDR1 and CDR2: MNHNS and SASEGT. The CDR3 reads CASSGGAGANYGYTF. The CDR3 bases are TGTGCCAGCAGTGGTGGGGCGGGGGCGAACTATGGCTACACCTTC.

This chain joins TRBV7-9 and TRBJ2-7; D not certain. CDR3 length: 12 amino acids. V lost 2 bases and J 4 bases, leaving 6 bases between the germline ends. Germline values: CDR1 SEHNR, CDR2 FQNEAQ (reference sequence). The CDR3 is CASSLNIYEQYF. The CDR3 coding sequence is TGTGCCAGCAGCTTAAATATATACGAGCAGTACTTC.

This clone was detected a few times. CDR3 region: CASSEPWGQIGGYTF. CDR3 nucleotide sequence: TGTGCCAGCAGTGAACCCTGGGGGCAGATCGGTGGCTACACCTTC. The chain is built from TRBV6-1 and TRBJ1-2, with a tentative D call TRBD1 (6 bases). This CDR3 spans 15 amino acids. Germline loops: CDR1 MNHNS, CDR2 SASEGT. Trimming shortened V by 2 bases and J by 7 bases, and 17 bases separated the two germline ends.

This clone was counted a few times. The chain employs TRBV27 and TRBJ1-3, with D unclear. The ends were cut back, 5 bases at V and 0 bases at J, with 14 bases in the middle. The CDR3 is made up of 16 amino acids. Germline V gives CDR1 MNHEY, CDR2 SMNVEV (reference sequence). The CDR3 protein is CASSPKPISSGNTIYF. The CDR3 nucleotides are TGTGCCAGCAGTCCCAAGCCCATAAGCTCTGGAAACACCATATATTTT.

The gene calls are TRBV5-1 and TRBJ1-2; D is perhaps TRBD1 (5 bases). Trimming took 0 bases from V and 7 from J, leaving 7 bases between them. CDR3 length: 12 residues. In germline, CDR1 is SGHRS, CDR2 YFSETQ. CDR3 region: CASSLVGAGYTF. CDR3 DNA sequence: TGCGCCAGCAGCTTGGTTGGGGCTGGCTACACCTTC. Filled out from reference TRBV5-1 and TRBJ1-2, the complete variable domain reads KAGVTQTPRYLIKTRGQQVTLSCSPISGHRSVSWYQQTPGQGLQFLFEYFSETQRNKGNFPGRFSGRQFSNSRSEMNVSTLELGDSALYLCASSLVGAGYTFGSGTRLTVV.

CDR3: CASSRPLAGGKGTQYF. The CDR3 coding sequence is TGTGCCAGTAGCCGACCCCTAGCGGGGGGGAAGGGGACCCAGTACTTC. This rearrangement joins TRBV19 to TRBJ2-5; 12 nucleotides align to TRBD2. Germline CDR1 is LNHDA and CDR2 is SQIVND (reference sequence). The junction had 12 bases not matched to a gene; V was cut back by 6 bases and J by 7 bases. This CDR3 has 16 amino acids.

The genes are TRBV5-4 and TRBJ1-3, with D tentatively TRBD1 (5 bases). CDR1 and CDR2 (germline): SGHNT, YYREEE (reference sequence). CDR3 length: 14 residues. Trimming took 4 bases from V and 4 from J, leaving 12 bases between them. CDR3 nucleotide sequence: TGTGCCAGCAGCCTCGACGGGGGGGGAAACACCATATATTTT. Protein: CASSLDGGGNTIYF.